Shown below are 28 T cell receptor beta chains from a single sample sequenced in a study of early T cells in non-severe SARS-CoV-2 infection. One entry per CDR3 protein, called by TCRdb with MiXCR from the 5' RACE reads. The sample holds around 50,000 distinct CDR3 sequences, roughly 12% seen once. Sequenced input: whole blood. The receptor set was obtained from an adult who was a healthcare worker with PCR-confirmed SARS-CoV-2 infection or an uninfected control (not recorded which).

This clonotype has ten or more counts. CDR3 sequence: CASSLRTGSNTGELFF. The CDR3 coding sequence is TGTGCCAGCAGCTTGCGGACAGGGTCGAACACCGGGGAGCTGTTTTTT. The genes are TRBV11-2 and TRBJ2-2; the match to TRBD1 covers 8 bases. Per germline, CDR1 SGHAT and CDR2 FQNNGV. V shed 3 bases, J shed 0 bases, and the junction held 3 bases outside the gene matches. The CDR3 length is 16 residues. Drawing the rest from reference TRBV11-2 and TRBJ2-2, the complete variable domain is EAGVAQSPRYKIIEKRQSVAFWCNPISGHATLYWYQQILGQGPKLLIQFQNNGVVDDSQLPKDRFSAERLKGVDSTLKIQPAKLEDSAVYLCASSLRTGSNTGELFFGEGSRLTVL.

This clonotype appeared many times. In DNA, the CDR3 is TGTGCCAGCAGCCAATACAGGACTAGCGGGGGCAACAATGAGCAGTTCTTC. The encoded protein is CASSQYRTSGGNNEQFF. V is TRBV3-1 and J is TRBJ2-1; TRBD2 agrees at 13 bases. The CDR3 contains 17 residues. With 2 bases clipped from V and 5 bases from J, the junction kept 6 bases outside the gene matches. The germline CDR1 and CDR2 sequences are LGHDT and YNNKEL (reference sequence).

Sample share makes this clonotype medium-sized. This chain uses TRBV29-1 with TRBJ2-1; D unresolved. CDR1 is SQVTM and CDR2 is ANQGSEA in the germline V gene. V was shortened by 8 bases and J by 0 bases, with 2 bases between the two germline ends. There are 10 residues in the CDR3. The CDR3 coding sequence is TGCAGCTTCTCCTACAATGAGCAGTTCTTC. Translated: CSFSYNEQFF.

At least ten counts were recorded for this clonotype. The gene calls are TRBV3-1 and TRBJ2-2, with D perhaps given as TRBD1 or TRBD2 (5 bases each). V lost 3 bases, J lost 3 bases, and 14 bases lay in between. The germline CDR1 and CDR2 sequences are LGHDT and YNNKEL (reference sequence). The CDR3 contains 16 residues. The CDR3 region has the DNA TGTGCCAGCAGCCATTGGGGGAGCAAAGACACCGGGGAGCTGTTTTTT. This encodes CASSHWGSKDTGELFF. The entire variable domain, with the rest obtained from reference TRBV3-1 and TRBJ2-2, is as follows: DTAVSQTPKYLVTQMGNDKSIKCEQNLGHDTMYWYKQDSKKFLKIMFSYNNKELIINETVPNRFSPKSPDKAHLNLHINSLELGDSAVYFCASSHWGSKDTGELFFGEGSRLTVL.

This clonotype was picked up a small number of times. V and J are TRBV7-9 and TRBJ1-1; no firm D call. Germline V gives CDR1 SEHNR, CDR2 FQNEAQ (reference sequence). The ends were cut back, 3 bases at V and 1 base at J, with 6 bases in the middle. The CDR3 extends over 13 amino acids. The CDR3: CASSFGENTEAFF. The CDR3 DNA sequence: TGTGCCAGCAGCTTTGGGGAGAACACTGAAGCTTTCTTT. Drawing the rest from reference TRBV7-9 and TRBJ1-1, the complete variable domain is DTGVSQNPRHKITKRGQNVTFRCDPISEHNRLYWYRQTLGQGPEFLTYFQNEAQLEKSRLLSDRFSAERPKGSFSTLEIQRTEQGDSAMYLCASSFGENTEAFFGQGTRLTVV.

The rearrangement links TRBV29-1 to TRBJ1-2; maybe TRBD1 (5 bases). The CDR3 totals 11 residues. Germline V gene data show CDR1 as SQVTM and CDR2 as ANQGSEA. The ends were cut back, 4 bases at V and 6 bases at J, with 9 bases in the middle. CDR3 in amino acids: CSVGQGNGYTF. CDR3 nucleotide sequence: TGCAGCGTTGGTCAGGGCAATGGCTACACCTTC.

V is TRBV29-1 and J is TRBJ2-3, with 7 bases aligning to TRBD1. The V segment lost 8 bases and the J segment 0 bases; nucleotides outside the gene matches: 8. Germline CDR1 is SQVTM and CDR2 is ANQGSEA. The CDR3 is 14 amino acids. DNA of the CDR3: TGCAGCACGAGACAGGGTGCAAGCACAGATACGCAGTATTTT. It is translated as CSTRQGASTDTQYF.

This clonotype was seen only a few times. The V call is TRBV29-1, the J call TRBJ2-1; D is tentatively TRBD1 or TRBD2 (5 bases each). Deletions cut 1 base from V and 5 bases from J, with 12 bases between. Germline V gene sequence: CDR1 SQVTM, CDR2 ANQGSEA. This CDR3 contains 14 residues. The CDR3 sequence: CSVEAGRVHNEQFF. The CDR3 DNA reads TGCAGCGTTGAAGCGGGGCGGGTCCACAATGAGCAGTTCTTC.

This clonotype was seen repeatedly, ten times or more. J is TRBJ2-3 and V is TRBV6-4; 7 bases agree with TRBD2. CDR3 length: 15 amino acids. The trim removed 2 bases at V and 5 bases at J, leaving 7 bases unmatched. The V gene's germline CDR1 is MRHNA and CDR2 SNTAGT. CDR3: CASSDKAGEGDTQYF. The CDR3 DNA reads TGTGCCAGCAGTGACAAGGCGGGAGAGGGAGATACGCAGTATTTT.

The genes are TRBV29-1 and TRBJ1-2; the D is unclear. Germline assignment: CDR1 SQVTM and CDR2 ANQGSEA. CDR3 size: 11 residues. V shed 3 bases and J shed 4 bases, with 6 bases lying between them. This CDR3 is CSVETAYGYTF. In DNA form, the CDR3 reads TGCAGCGTTGAGACGGCCTATGGCTACACCTTC.

The chain uses TRBV5-6 and TRBJ2-7, with TRBD1 as a possible D gene (6 bases). The CDR3 is 14 amino acids. The germline V and J ends were trimmed by 0 bases and 6 bases, with 13 bases remaining between them. Germline-derived CDR1 and CDR2 are SGHDT and YYEEEE. As DNA, the CDR3 is TGTGCCAGCAGCTTGGTGGGGACACCGGGCGAGCAGTACTTC. Translating it yields CASSLVGTPGEQYF.

The chain couples TRBV28 to TRBJ2-2; 12 bases agree with TRBD2. Germline V gene lookup returns CDR1 MDHEN and CDR2 SYDVKM. V lost 6 bases to trimming and J lost 2 bases; unmatched junction nucleotides: 10. The CDR3 runs 18 residues. The CDR3 nucleotides are TGTGCCAGCAGGCGGGGACTAGCGGGTTTGCCTAACACCGGGGAGCTGTTTTTT. Translating it yields CASRRGLAGLPNTGELFF.

The rearrangement joins TRBV20-1 to TRBJ1-1; D uncertain. The germline V gene encodes CDR1 DFQATT and CDR2 SNEGSKA (reference sequence). CDR3 size: 12 residues. Trimming shortened V by 3 bases and J by 4 bases, and 9 bases separated the two germline ends. This CDR3 is CSARRPITEAFF. The DNA of the CDR3 is TGCAGTGCTAGGCGACCCATCACTGAAGCTTTCTTT.

This clonotype was picked up a small number of times. The CDR3 loop reads CASSHGTGTWKTQYF. In nucleotides, the CDR3 is TGTGCCAGCAGTCACGGGACTGGGACTTGGAAGACCCAGTACTTC. The chain couples TRBV6-6 to TRBJ2-5; the D gene is possibly TRBD2 (6 bases). This CDR3 spans 15 amino acids. Germline V CDR1 and CDR2: MNHNY, SVGAGI (reference sequence). V lost 5 bases and J 6 bases, leaving 19 bases between the germline ends.

This clonotype was seen repeatedly, ten times or more. This chain uses TRBV29-1 with TRBJ2-1; perhaps TRBD2 as D (6 bases). CDR1 and CDR2 from the germline V gene are SQVTM and ANQGSEA. This CDR3 has 12 residues. V lost 2 bases and J 8 bases, leaving 10 bases between the germline ends. In DNA, the CDR3 is TGCAGCGTTGAACGGGGGACGCATGAGCAGTTCTTC. It codes for CSVERGTHEQFF.

This clonotype appeared a few times. CDR3 in DNA: TGCAGTGCTAGAGATCAAGGGACAGGGGTGAATGGCTACACCTTC. As protein: CSARDQGTGVNGYTF. The chain employs TRBV20-1 and TRBJ1-2; 10 nucleotides agree with TRBD1. CDR3 length equals 15 residues. The junction had 7 bases not matched to a gene; V was cut back by 0 bases and J by 6 bases. Germline-derived CDR1 and CDR2 are DFQATT and SNEGSKA (reference sequence).

This chain connects TRBV7-9 to TRBJ2-7; D uncertain. Germline-derived CDR1 and CDR2 are SEHNR and FQNEAQ (reference sequence). CDR3 length: 14 residues. V gave up 5 bases and J gave up 3 bases, with 14 bases separating them. As DNA, the CDR3 is TGTGCCAGCAGCCCAGAAGGCAGGCACTACGAGCAGTACTTC. It translates to CASSPEGRHYEQYF.

This clonotype has a handful of counts. The CDR3 region has the DNA TGTGCCAGCAGTGGAAGGGGTGGGAAGGCAGATACGCAGTATTTT. Protein sequence: CASSGRGGKADTQYF. The chain uses TRBV2 and TRBJ2-3; D is possibly TRBD1 (5 bases). V was pared by 4 bases and J by 4 bases, with 15 bases between. Germline CDR1 is SNHLY and CDR2 is FYNNEI. The CDR3 contains 15 residues.

This chain links TRBV5-1 with TRBJ1-2; D is possibly TRBD1 (5 bases). V was pared by 0 bases and J by 5 bases, with 5 bases between. The V gene's germline CDR1 is SGHRS and CDR2 YFSETQ. The CDR3 is made up of 12 amino acids. The CDR3 protein is CASSLAGYGYTF. In nucleotides, the CDR3 is TGCGCCAGCAGCTTGGCAGGGTATGGCTACACCTTC.

The chain couples TRBV3-1 to TRBJ2-1; D not resolved. V lost 1 base and J lost 9, with 10 bases in between. The CDR3 is 13 residues long. The germline gives CDR1 LGHDT, CDR2 YNNKEL (reference sequence). CDR3: CASSQGRVGEQFF. The CDR3 coding sequence is TGTGCCAGCAGCCAAGGGAGAGTGGGTGAGCAGTTCTTC.

The V call is TRBV14, the J call TRBJ2-1; 8 bases fit TRBD2. Germline V gene data show CDR1 as SGHDN and CDR2 as FVKESK. The CDR3 spans 16 residues. Trimming cost V 4 bases and J 0 bases; bases outside gene matches: 5. The CDR3 loop is CASSPLAGRSYNEQFF. The CDR3, as DNA: TGTGCCAGCAGCCCGCTAGCGGGCCGCTCCTACAATGAGCAGTTCTTC.

This clonotype was picked up many times. The J gene is TRBJ2-5, the V gene TRBV7-9; 8 bases match TRBD1. Unmatched junction bases numbered 8, after V lost 6 bases and J lost 2 bases. The CDR3 runs 15 residues. The germline V gene has CDR1 SEHNR and CDR2 FQNEAQ (reference sequence). The CDR3: CASRDGTGYQETQYF. In nucleotides, the CDR3 is TGTGCCAGCAGGGACGGGACAGGTTATCAAGAGACCCAGTACTTC.

This chain joins TRBV30 and TRBJ1-6; 7 bases map to TRBD1. This CDR3 spans 19 amino acids. V lost 0 bases, J lost 0 bases, and 11 bases stayed unmatched. Germline V lookup: CDR1 GTSNPN, CDR2 SVGIG (reference sequence). CDR3 DNA: TGTGCCTGGAGTGTACGGAGACAGGGATCGAGCTCCTATAATTCACCCCTCCACTTT. It specifies CAWSVRRQGSSSYNSPLHF.

Worth noting for this clonotype: A much larger clone lies a single base off, so this may be a read error. The rearrangement joins TRBV5-4 to TRBJ2-3, with TRBD2 matching 9 bases. The CDR3 is 16 residues long. Germline CDR1 is SGHNT and CDR2 is YYREEE (reference sequence). The CDR3 spells CTSSSRLSGSGDTQYF. The CDR3, as DNA: TGTACCAGCAGCTCCAGACTTAGCGGGAGCGGGGATACGCAGTATTTT.

This chain connects TRBV27 to TRBJ2-1; unclear D gene. The V end was cut by 4 bases, the J end by 5 bases, with 9 bases between. The CDR3 has 13 residues. The germline V gene encodes CDR1 MNHEY and CDR2 SMNVEV (reference sequence). The DNA of the CDR3 is TGTGCCAGCAGTTCCCAGCTAAACAATGAGCAGTTCTTC. Translating it yields CASSSQLNNEQFF.

This clonotype appeared many times. J is TRBJ1-1 and V is TRBV6-5; no clear D gene. This CDR3 is built from 13 residues. Trimming cost V 7 bases and J 4 bases, with 13 bases left between them. CDR1 MNHEY and CDR2 SVGAGI come from the germline V gene. The CDR3 DNA reads TGTGCCAGCATCTCCGGGCATGGCACTGAAGCTTTCTTT. Its protein is CASISGHGTEAFF.

This clonotype was found a few times. The chain links TRBV28 to TRBJ1-5, with a weak D call TRBD1 (5 bases). This CDR3 is built from 13 residues. Germline V gives CDR1 MDHEN, CDR2 SYDVKM. V was trimmed by 10 bases and J by 1 base, leaving 11 bases between them. CDR3 nucleotides: TGTGCCACCGGCGGGGCAAGCAATCAGCCCCAGCATTTT. Translation gives CATGGASNQPQHF.

This clonotype has more than one count but fewer than ten. The chain combines TRBV28 with TRBJ2-5; D not resolved. Germline V gene lookup returns CDR1 MDHEN and CDR2 SYDVKM. Trimming took off 8 bases at V and 8 bases at J, with 9 bases between the two ends. The length of the CDR3 is 10 residues. The CDR3 reads CASGTITQYF. The CDR3 DNA is TGTGCCAGCGGAACTATTACCCAGTACTTC. The variable domain in full, with the rest retrieved from reference TRBV28 and TRBJ2-5, is DVKVTQSSRYLVKRTGEKVFLECVQDMDHENMFWYRQDPGLGLRLIYFSYDVKMKEKGDIPEGYSVSREKKERFSLILESASTNQTSMYLCASGTITQYFGPGTRLLVL.